Listed below are T cell receptor beta chains from one sample, sequenced in a study of T cells after yellow fever vaccination. TCRdb reanalysed the 5' RACE reads using MiXCR and keeps one entry per CDR3 protein. The sample carries 130,000 or so distinct CDR3 sequences, 13% to 15% recorded once. The sample here was CD8+ T cells sorted from PBMCs, taken 5 days after the yellow fever booster vaccination. These receptors all stem from a man between 18 and 35 years old who received the YFV17D yellow fever vaccine. Both conserved end residues are part of each CDR3. Fields, in order: V gene, J gene, D gene, clone size, CDR3 protein, CDR3 DNA. D genes are given only for firm matches. Size values are once, few and many counts, or a class for expanded clones, and some rows have none.

>TRBV7-7|TRBJ2-3|-|many
CASSATSWGDTQYF
TGTGCTAGCAGCGCAACTAGTTGGGGAGATACGCAGTATTTT
>TRBV7-9|TRBJ2-7|TRBD1|-
CASSLAGTGDYEQYF
TGTGCCAGCAGCTTAGCCGGGACAGGTGACTACGAGCAGTACTTC
>TRBV11-2|TRBJ2-5|-|-
CASSLPIGGQKETQYF
TGTGCCAGCAGCCTGCCGATCGGGGGGCAAAAAGAGACCCAGTACTTC
>TRBV19|TRBJ1-5|-|-
CASSMGVSNQPQHF
TGTGCCAGTAGTATGGGGGTAAGCAATCAGCCCCAGCATTTT
>TRBV29-1|TRBJ1-4|TRBD1|-
CSVTGGDNEKLFF
TGCAGCGTTACAGGGGGTGATAATGAAAAACTGTTTTTT
>TRBV7-6|TRBJ2-5|-|-
CASSLAYTTVRETQYF
TGTGCCAGCAGCTTAGCTTACACGACCGTACGAGAGACCCAGTACTTC
>TRBV18|TRBJ2-1|-|many
CASSYGQYSYNEQFF
TGTGCCAGCTCATATGGACAGTATTCCTACAATGAGCAGTTCTTC
>TRBV13|TRBJ2-5|-|-
CASSSRGPQETQYF
TGTGCCAGCAGCTCGCGGGGGCCACAAGAGACCCAGTACTTC
>TRBV10-2|TRBJ1-1|TRBD1|many
CASSAGTDITEAFF
TGCGCCAGCAGCGCCGGGACAGACATCACTGAAGCTTTCTTT
>TRBV6-1|TRBJ2-7|TRBD1|few
CASSGGTGVRYEQYF
TGTGCCAGCAGTGGGGGGACAGGGGTCCGCTACGAGCAGTACTTC
>TRBV29-1|TRBJ1-5|-|few
CSDQSGRFNQPQHF
TGCAGCGATCAGTCGGGCAGATTCAATCAGCCCCAGCATTTT
>TRBV4-1|TRBJ1-2|TRBD1|few
CASSQTGDMSYTF
TGCGCCAGCAGCCAAACAGGGGACATGAGCTACACCTTC
>TRBV4-1|TRBJ1-6|TRBD1|few
CASSQIQGDSPLHF
TGCGCCAGCAGCCAAATACAGGGGGATTCACCCCTCCACTTT
>TRBV7-9|TRBJ2-4|TRBD1|-
CASSATGDPKIIQYF
TGTGCCAGCAGCGCTACAGGGGATCCTAAAATCATTCAGTACTTC
>TRBV20-1|TRBJ1-3|-|few
CSARVAGQISGNTIYF
TGCAGTGCTAGAGTAGCTGGACAAATTTCTGGAAACACCATATATTTT
>TRBV9|TRBJ2-3|-|-
CASRHGGGGGTDTQYF
TGTGCCAGCAGACATGGAGGAGGGGGGGGCACAGATACGCAGTATTTT
>TRBV29-1|TRBJ2-4|-|many
CSVELGEEENIQYF
TGCAGCGTTGAATTAGGGGAGGAGGAAAACATTCAGTACTTC
>TRBV4-1|TRBJ2-5|-|-
CASSPPSVDETQYF
TGCGCCAGCAGCCCCCCTTCGGTTGACGAGACCCAGTACTTC
>TRBV7-9|TRBJ2-5|-|few
CASSSGTLQETQYF
TGTGCCAGCAGCTCTGGGACTTTACAAGAGACCCAGTACTTC
>TRBV30|TRBJ2-3|TRBD1|few
CAWSLGTGHTDTQYF
TGTGCCTGGAGCCTCGGGACAGGGCACACAGATACGCAGTATTTT
>TRBV13|TRBJ2-1|TRBD1|-
CASSLTGVVDEQFF
TGTGCCAGCAGCTTGACAGGGGTCGTCGATGAGCAGTTCTTC
>TRBV4-2|TRBJ2-7|-|-
CASSQADRVYEQYF
TGTGCCAGCAGCCAAGCCGACAGAGTCTACGAGCAGTACTTC
>TRBV20-1|TRBJ2-3|-|few
CSASAPGLPNPDTQYF
TGCAGTGCTAGTGCCCCGGGACTCCCCAACCCGGATACGCAGTATTTT
>TRBV7-9|TRBJ2-1|-|-
CASSRWDFNEQFF
TGTGCCAGCAGCCGATGGGACTTCAATGAGCAGTTCTTC
>TRBV7-9|TRBJ2-5|TRBD2|many
CASSYLGGGETQYF
TGTGCCAGCAGCTACCTCGGCGGGGGAGAGACCCAGTACTTC
>TRBV13|TRBJ2-7|-|few
CASSLSGDEQYF
TGTGCCAGCAGCTTATCCGGGGACGAGCAGTACTTC
>TRBV10-3|TRBJ2-5|-|many
CALASPGQETQYF
TGTGCCCTGGCGTCTCCCGGGCAAGAGACCCAGTACTTC
>TRBV7-9|TRBJ2-1|-|-
CASSAYGRPQFF
TGTGCCAGCAGCGCCTACGGGAGACCTCAGTTCTTC
>TRBV4-1|TRBJ1-1|-|few
CASSSRSQGNTEAFF
TGCGCCAGCAGCTCACGCTCTCAGGGTAACACTGAAGCTTTCTTT
>TRBV29-1|TRBJ1-2|TRBD1|-
CSVQGAHYGYTF
TGCAGCGTTCAGGGGGCCCACTATGGCTACACCTTC
>TRBV6-2/TRBV6-3|TRBJ2-7|TRBD2|few
CASSYSTRGGTYEQYF
TGTGCCAGCAGTTACTCGACTCGCGGGGGGACCTACGAGCAGTACTTC
>TRBV7-8|TRBJ2-7|-|-
CASSWSAAMQYF
TGTGCCAGCAGCTGGAGTGCGGCAATGCAGTACTTC
>TRBV7-2|TRBJ2-2|-|few
CASSLRDIEIYTGELFF
TGTGCCAGCAGCTTAAGGGACATAGAGATTTACACCGGGGAGCTGTTTTTT
>TRBV12-3/TRBV12-4|TRBJ2-7|-|few
CASSTTPAEQYF
TGTGCCAGCAGTACGACGCCGGCCGAGCAGTACTTC
>TRBV4-3|TRBJ2-7|-|few
CASSQIGESYEQYF
TGCGCCAGCAGCCAAATCGGCGAATCCTACGAGCAGTACTTC
>TRBV4-1|TRBJ2-5|TRBD2|-
CASSQVSGGETQYF
TGCGCCAGCAGCCAAGTCAGCGGGGGAGAGACCCAGTACTTC
>TRBV3-1|TRBJ2-1|TRBD2|few
CASSLFLAGGSYNEQFF
TGTGCCAGCAGCCTCTTCTTAGCGGGGGGTTCCTACAATGAGCAGTTCTTC
>TRBV19|TRBJ1-2|-|few
CASCPLGGYGYTF
TGTGCCAGTTGCCCCCTCGGCGGCTATGGCTACACCTTC
>TRBV12-3/TRBV12-4|TRBJ1-4|-|many
CASNDSRDPSQKLFF
TGTGCCAGCAATGATTCCCGGGACCCATCACAGAAACTGTTTTTT
>TRBV7-9|TRBJ1-2|TRBD1|few
CASSASGDRGLTSGYTF
TGTGCCAGCAGCGCCTCAGGGGACAGGGGGCTAACCTCTGGCTACACCTTC
>TRBV14|TRBJ2-3|TRBD2|-
CASSHRPSTSLGTDTQYF
TGTGCCAGCAGCCACAGACCGTCGACTAGCTTGGGCACAGATACGCAGTATTTT
>TRBV4-1|TRBJ1-2|-|few
CASSLPGGLTAYGYTF
TGCGCCAGCAGTCTGCCGGGGGGTCTCACCGCCTATGGCTACACCTTC
>TRBV6-5|TRBJ2-1|-|few
CASSYDSGSSYNEQFF
TGTGCCAGCAGTTACGATTCGGGTAGCTCCTACAATGAGCAGTTCTTC
>TRBV11-2|TRBJ2-5|TRBD1|few
CASSLGSGGVRVGETQYF
TGTGCCAGCAGCTTAGGTTCAGGGGGCGTAAGGGTGGGAGAGACCCAGTACTTC
>TRBV3-1|TRBJ2-3|TRBD2|few
CASSQEGLAYEDTQYF
TGTGCCAGCAGCCAGGAAGGACTAGCCTATGAAGATACGCAGTATTTT
>TRBV11-2|TRBJ2-2|-|many
CASSFISNTGELFF
TGTGCCAGCAGCTTCATTTCGAACACCGGGGAGCTGTTTTTT
>TRBV6-2/TRBV6-3|TRBJ1-6|-|few
CASTSGSPLHF
TGTGCCAGCACCTCGGGGTCACCCCTCCACTTT
>TRBV7-8|TRBJ2-3|TRBD2|-
CASSALAGGTTDTQYF
TGTGCCAGCAGCGCGCTAGCGGGGGGGACCACAGATACGCAGTATTTT
>TRBV5-1|TRBJ2-1|-|-
CASSLARSPAANEQFF
TGCGCCAGCAGCTTGGCCCGATCACCCGCCGCCAATGAGCAGTTCTTC
>TRBV2|TRBJ2-7|TRBD2|-
CASGTSGGDEQYF
TGTGCCAGCGGGACTAGCGGGGGCGACGAGCAGTACTTC
>TRBV4-2|TRBJ1-2|-|few
CASSQGEGSSYGYTF
TGTGCCAGCAGCCAAGGAGAGGGGTCATCCTATGGCTACACCTTC
>TRBV7-2|TRBJ1-1|-|-
CASALGNTEAFF
TGTGCCAGCGCCTTAGGAAACACTGAAGCTTTCTTT
>TRBV30|TRBJ2-5|TRBD2|few
CAWSAAGGLETQYF
TGTGCCTGGAGTGCGGCGGGGGGGCTAGAGACCCAGTACTTC
>TRBV28|TRBJ2-3|-|-
CASSWGALSTDTQYF
TGTGCCAGCAGTTGGGGGGCGCTGAGCACAGATACGCAGTATTTT
>TRBV24-1|TRBJ2-5|TRBD1|few
CATSEMHRGQETQYF
TGTGCCACCAGTGAGATGCACAGGGGGCAAGAGACCCAGTACTTC
>TRBV25-1|TRBJ1-2|-|-
CASSELDSTTNYGYTF
TGTGCCAGCAGTGAATTAGACTCGACTACTAACTATGGCTACACCTTC
>TRBV7-2|TRBJ1-4|TRBD1|few
CASSSGTADFNEKLFF
TGTGCCAGCAGCTCCGGGACAGCAGACTTTAATGAAAAACTGTTTTTT
>TRBV12-3/TRBV12-4|TRBJ1-3|-|few
CASRVGGGNTIYF
TGTGCCAGCAGAGTCGGGGGTGGAAACACCATATATTTT
>TRBV6-6|TRBJ1-2|-|-
CASTVTLRGGNYGYTF
TGTGCCAGCACAGTTACGTTGCGGGGGGGTAACTATGGCTACACCTTC
>TRBV4-1|TRBJ2-3|-|-
CASSQDNTGRRTDTQYF
TGCGCCAGCAGCCAAGATAATACAGGGAGAAGGACAGATACGCAGTATTTT